The TCR beta chain described here comes from a study of blood T cells in healthy people across ages. Study background: Template switching caught about one barcoded beta molecule for each two T cells. General study results and limits: PBMCs that were unsorted prevented a conclusive naive versus antigen-experienced comparison. In long-lived donors, naive CD4+ cell counts and diversity exceeded those of aged donors.

The table lists this clonotype with a few counts. No antigen is known for it. This CDR3 comprises 17 residues. Germline loops: CDR1 SQVTM, CDR2 ANQGSEA. The trim removed 7 bases at V and 2 bases at J, leaving 15 bases unmatched. Primed by a sample-barcoded 5' primer and a J-beta primer mix, a second PCR proceeded for 7 to 11 cycles. Researchers report that a template-switch adaptor with 12 random nucleotides tagged each cDNA molecule. TCRdb re-called the 5' RACE reads through MiXCR, storing one row per CDR3 protein. The sample has roughly 1,800,000 distinct CDR3 sequences, 49% seen once. Material for sequencing was blood. The genes are TRBV29-1 and TRBJ2-1, with 9 bases aligning to TRBD2. This TCR came from a woman aged 40 to 55 in good health. CDR3 sequence reads: CSAQTFSAGGAYNEQFF. The CDR3 DNA follows: TGCAGCGCCCAAACTTTCTCGGCGGGGGGGGCCTACAATGAGCAGTTCTTC.